The 24 T cell receptor beta chains reported below all come from one sample, sequenced in a study of OX40 agonist ivuxolimab in advanced cancers. Here immunoSEQ multiplex PCR was the method, and the copy in TCRdb shows in-frame clones only, minus some. The repertoire includes 50,000 to 65,000 clones, roughly 89% of them detected once, and 1.3% to 1.5% sits in the top ten. The input for sequencing was CD4+ or CD8+ T cells sorted from blood, taken in a trial of the OX40 agonist ivuxolimab. The receptors originated from an adult with an advanced solid tumor such as melanoma, head and neck, liver or kidney cancer.

This chain connects TRBV28 to TRBJ1-2; tentative D call: TRBD1 (6 bases). V lost 5 bases and J lost 7, with 26 bases in between. CDR3 length: 17 amino acids. Germline V gene sequence: CDR1 MDHEN, CDR2 SYDVKM. The CDR3, as DNA: TGTGCCAGCAGTCCTGTAGGTCAGGGGCGCGGCGGCCGTGGCTACACCTTC. This codes for CASSPVGQGRGGRGYTF.

V gene TRBV11-2 combines with J gene TRBJ2-5; a possible D gene is TRBD2 (5 bases). The CDR3 loop spans 15 amino acids. V gave up 5 bases and J gave up 0 bases, with 13 bases separating them. From germline, CDR1 is SGHAT and CDR2 FQNNGV. The CDR3 coding sequence is TGTGCCAGCAGCGTTTTTGCGGGCAACCAAGAGACCCAGTACTTC. Translation gives CASSVFAGNQETQYF.

Notes on this clone: An end of the junction differs from the germline gene, which may be a read error. V usage is TRBV25-1 and J usage is TRBJ2-7; 9 nucleotides align to TRBD2. The CDR3 is made up of 14 amino acids. Germline V lookup: CDR1 MGHDK, CDR2 SYGVNS. The CDR3 nucleotides are TGTGCCAGCACTGAAGCGGGGGGAAGCTACGAGCAGTACTTC. It codes for CASTEAGGSYEQYF.

The chain employs TRBV18 and TRBJ2-7; no clear D gene. V shed 5 bases and J shed 4 bases, with 9 bases lying between them. The germline V gene has CDR1 KGHSH and CDR2 LQKENI. This CDR3 is built from 12 residues. CDR3 in amino acids: CASSKDLYEQYF. CDR3 bases: TGTGCCAGCTCAAAGGACCTGTACGAGCAGTACTTC.

The rearrangement uses TRBV10-3 and TRBJ1-1; 7 bases fit TRBD1. V lost 5 bases, J lost 6 bases, and 9 bases stayed unmatched. From germline, CDR1 is ENHRY and CDR2 SYGVKD. The CDR3 has 14 residues. CDR3 nucleotide sequence: TGTGCCATCAGTCGACAGGGTAATACAGCTGAAGCTTTCTTT. As protein: CAISRQGNTAEAFF.

The CDR3 DNA reads as TGTGCCAGCAGCCAAGAAGAGGGACCTAACTATGGCTACACCTTC. Residues: CASSQEEGPNYGYTF. The chain joins TRBV14 to TRBJ1-2; the D gene is possibly TRBD1 (5 bases). The CDR3 is 15 amino acids. Germline loops: CDR1 SGHDN, CDR2 FVKESK. Trimming pared 0 bases from V and 0 bases from J, leaving 8 bases between.

This chain joins TRBV5-4 and TRBJ2-2, with a possible D match to TRBD1 (5 bases). Per germline, CDR1 SGHNT and CDR2 YYREEE (reference sequence). The CDR3 contains 17 residues. V shed 3 bases and J shed 2 bases, with 17 bases lying between them. The CDR3 nucleotides read TGTGCCAGCAGCTCTGGGGCAGGGCAGATAAACACCGGGGAGCTGTTTTTT. Its translation is CASSSGAGQINTGELFF.

CDR3 in DNA: TGTGCCAGCAGGGTGGGGACTAGCGGATACAATGAGCAGTTCTTC. It specifies CASRVGTSGYNEQFF. J is TRBJ2-1 and V is TRBV5-8; 11 bases line up with TRBD2. The CDR3 length is 15 residues. Trimming cost V 5 bases and J 4 bases; bases outside gene matches: 5. CDR1 is SGHTS, CDR2 YDEGEE, per germline.

The V gene is TRBV30, the J gene TRBJ2-2; no definite D call. There are 13 residues in the CDR3. V was trimmed by 0 bases and J by 5 bases, leaving 7 bases between them. Germline values: CDR1 GTSNPN, CDR2 SVGIG (reference sequence). The CDR3 bases are TGTGCCTGGAGTGTACGTTTTACCGGGGAGCTGTTTTTT. The encoded protein is CAWSVRFTGELFF.

The V call is TRBV19, the J call TRBJ2-7, with 8 positions matching TRBD1. J gave up 6 bases and V 4 bases, and 8 bases lay outside the gene matches. The CDR3 is 14 amino acids. CDR1 and CDR2 (germline): LNHDA, SQIVND (reference sequence). CDR3 amino acids: CASSTPGGRSEQYF. For the CDR3, the DNA is TGTGCCAGTAGTACCCCAGGGGGCCGAAGCGAGCAGTACTTC. Looking up the rest from reference TRBV19 and TRBJ2-7 gives the full variable domain: DGGITQSPKYLFRKEGQNVTLSCEQNLNHDAMYWYRQDPGQGLRLIYYSQIVNDFQKGDIAEGYSVSREKKESFPLTVTSAQKNPTAFYLCASSTPGGRSEQYFGPGTRLTVT.

The V and J genes are TRBV11-3 and TRBJ1-3, with 8 bases lining up with TRBD1. Per the germline V gene, CDR1 is SGHNT and CDR2 is YENEEA. The CDR3 consists of 18 residues. V gave up 7 bases and J gave up 2 bases; unmatched junction bases: 16. The CDR3 loop is CASNYFRQGQIPGNTIYF. In nucleotides, the CDR3 is TGTGCCAGCAACTACTTCCGACAGGGGCAAATCCCTGGAAACACCATATATTTT. Full variable domain (outside the CDR3, taken from reference TRBV11-3 and TRBJ1-3): EAGVVQSPRYKIIEKKQPVAFWCNPISGHNTLYWYLQNLGQGPELLIRYENEEAVDDSQLPKDRFSAERLKGVDSTLKIQPAELGDSAVYLCASNYFRQGQIPGNTIYFGEGSWLTVV.

Remarks on this clone: It may be a read error: a sequence one base away is much more abundant. Within the sample, other DNA sequences also encode this same CDR3. The rearrangement joins TRBV18 to TRBJ2-7; D gene ambiguous. The CDR3 is made up of 13 amino acids. Germline values: CDR1 KGHSH, CDR2 LQKENI. CDR3 bases: TGTGCCAGCTCACCACAGGGCCTAAACGAGCAGTACTTT. Translation gives CASSPQGLNEQYF.

The V and J genes are TRBV7-6 and TRBJ1-6, with 12 bases matching TRBD1. Germline V gives CDR1 SGHVS, CDR2 FNYEAQ. The CDR3 is 15 residues long. V was clipped by 5 bases and J by 10 bases; unmatched bases: 6. In DNA form, the CDR3 reads TGTGCCAGCAGCCAGGGACAGGGGGCGGGATCACCCCTCCACTTT. It encodes CASSQGQGAGSPLHF.

The genes are TRBV6-6 and TRBJ2-2; 7 bases are a match to TRBD1. The CDR3 contains 14 residues. Looked up from germline, CDR1 is MNHNY and CDR2 is SVGAGI (reference sequence). V dropped 5 bases and J dropped 9; count of bases not matched to a gene: 9. In DNA form, the CDR3 reads TGTGCCAGCAGTAAGACACAGGGGTCCAGGGAGCTGTTTTTT. It yields the protein CASSKTQGSRELFF.

The J gene is TRBJ1-2, the V gene TRBV4-1, with D possibly being TRBD1 (5 bases). CDR1 is MGHRA and CDR2 is YSYEKL in the germline V gene. CDR3 length: 15 amino acids. Trimming cost V 4 bases and J 7 bases, with 19 bases left between them. The CDR3 is CASSPRDQSVGGYTF. In DNA form, the CDR3 reads TGCGCCAGCAGCCCTCGGGACCAATCCGTAGGTGGCTACACCTTC.

This clone was counted once. The chain's CDR3 is CASMGRTRPQETQYF. In DNA form, the CDR3 reads TGTGCCAGCATGGGAAGGACTAGACCTCAAGAGACCCAGTACTTC. V usage is TRBV7-9 and J usage is TRBJ2-5; 7 bases agree with TRBD2. The junction had 10 bases not matched to a gene; V was cut back by 7 bases and J by 2 bases. Per the germline V gene, CDR1 is SEHNR and CDR2 is FQNEAQ (reference sequence). The CDR3 runs 15 residues.

V is TRBV5-1 and J is TRBJ2-7; TRBD2 is a possible D gene (6 bases). Germline loops: CDR1 SGHRS, CDR2 YFSETQ. The ends were cut back, 0 bases at V and 2 bases at J, with 9 bases in the middle. The CDR3 is made up of 14 amino acids. The CDR3 DNA reads as TGCGCCAGCAGCTTGGGGGAGGCCACCTACGAGCAGTACTTC. It specifies CASSLGEATYEQYF.

The chain employs TRBV7-9 and TRBJ2-1; tentative D call: TRBD2 (6 bases). V dropped 0 bases and J dropped 7 bases, with 16 bases sitting between them. The CDR3 extends over 16 amino acids. CDR1 and CDR2 (germline): SEHNR, FQNEAQ (reference sequence). The CDR3 DNA is TGTGCCAGCAGCTTAGCGCTAGCGCCTAAAGGGAATGAGCAGTTCTTC. It translates to CASSLALAPKGNEQFF.

The rearrangement joins TRBV4-2 to TRBJ2-1, with TRBD2 matching 7 bases. J lost 10 bases, V lost 0 bases, and 9 bases had no gene match. CDR1 is LGHNA and CDR2 is YNFKEQ in the germline V gene. CDR3 size: 15 residues. The CDR3 spells CASSQDEGSGREQFF. The CDR3 nucleotides read TGTGCCAGCAGCCAAGATGAAGGTAGCGGGCGAGAGCAGTTCTTC.

The chain combines TRBV25-1 with TRBJ2-1, with TRBD2 matching over 9 bases. The CDR3 has 15 amino acids. The V gene end was trimmed by 8 bases and the J gene end by 6 bases; junction bases not matched to a gene: 11. Germline CDR1 reads MGHDK; CDR2 reads SYGVNS. The chain's CDR3 is CASRPAGGPFNEQFF. In DNA form, the CDR3 reads TGTGCCAGCCGACCGGCGGGAGGGCCCTTCAATGAGCAGTTCTTC.

The V and J genes are TRBV28 and TRBJ1-2; no firm D call. V lost 3 bases and J lost 2, with 7 bases in between. The CDR3 is 13 amino acids. Germline V gene lookup returns CDR1 MDHEN and CDR2 SYDVKM. The CDR3 region has the DNA TGTGCCAGCAGTTTGGACGGAAACTATGGCTACACCTTC. This translates into CASSLDGNYGYTF.

This clone was counted between two and nine times. The chain links TRBV5-1 to TRBJ2-1; TRBD2 aligns across 8 bases. The length of the CDR3 is 14 residues. V trimming: 2 bases; J trimming: 6 bases; junction bases outside the gene matches: 4. The germline V gene encodes CDR1 SGHRS and CDR2 YFSETQ. CDR3 amino acids: CASSFGGALNEQFF. The CDR3 DNA is TGCGCCAGCAGCTTCGGGGGGGCGCTCAATGAGCAGTTCTTC.

V is TRBV6-1 and J is TRBJ2-7, with 9 bases fitting TRBD2. The CDR3 consists of 15 residues. CDR1 is MNHNS, CDR2 SASEGT, per germline. V was clipped by 1 base and J by 5 bases; unmatched bases: 6. The DNA for the CDR3 is TGTGCCAGCAGTGAAGGGGTAGCGGGGGCTGACGAGCAGTACTTC. Its protein product is CASSEGVAGADEQYF.

The chain carries TRBV19 and TRBJ1-5, with 7 positions matching TRBD1. Germline CDR1 LNHDA, CDR2 SQIVND (reference sequence). This CDR3 is built from 16 residues. The V gene end was trimmed by 3 bases and the J gene end by 0 bases; junction bases not matched to a gene: 5. As DNA, the CDR3 is TGTGCCAGTAGTATCGGGACAGCGATTAGCAATCAGCCCCAGCATTTT. Encoded protein: CASSIGTAISNQPQHF.